This T cell receptor (beta chain) is from a study of early T cells in non-severe SARS-CoV-2 infection. Looking at the study overall: Alpha and beta chains were unpaired, from unsorted whole-blood bulk RNA.

The protocol attached unique molecular identifiers to individual cDNA molecules. Via MiXCR, TCRdb re-called the 5' RACE reads, giving one row per CDR3 protein. The sample lists some 98,000 distinct CDR3 sequences, approximately 16% occurring once. Study results and caveats: Private and CD4 specificities were missed by VDJdb matching, skewed to anti-spike CD8.

The ends were cut back, 3 bases at V and 5 bases at J, with 16 bases in the middle. The CDR3 is 15 residues long. Looked up from germline, CDR1 is SGHKS and CDR2 is YYEKEE (reference sequence). This clonotype was recorded a few times. The antigen is unknown. The chain is built from TRBV5-5 and TRBJ2-3; D may match TRBD1 or TRBD2 (6 bases each). The receptor comes from an adult who was a healthcare worker with PCR-confirmed SARS-CoV-2 infection or an uninfected control (not recorded which). The specimen sequenced was whole blood. This CDR3 reads CASSSGAGYGDTQYF. In DNA form, the CDR3 reads TGTGCCAGCAGCTCGGGGGCGGGTTATGGAGATACGCAGTATTTT.